Listed below are T cell receptor beta chains from one sample, sequenced in a study of OX40 agonist ivuxolimab in advanced cancers. This table comes from immunoSEQ multiplex PCR, and its TCRdb copy is limited to in-frame clones, with some not included. There are roughly 62,000 clones in the sample; 80% to 90% occur only once, and about 0.95% lies in the top ten. The source material was CD4+ or CD8+ T cells sorted from blood, sampled in a trial of the OX40 agonist ivuxolimab. These receptors all stem from an adult with an advanced solid tumor such as melanoma, head and neck, liver or kidney cancer. Each CDR3 is given with its conserved first and last residue. A D gene is named only where the DNA matches it firmly. Rows give clone size only sometimes, using once, few, many, or a class for an expanded clone.

D gene	J gene	V gene	clone size	CDR3 protein	CDR3 DNA
NA	TRBJ2-1	TRBV30	NA	CAWTVEREQFF	TGTGCCTGGACCGTTGAGCGTGAGCAGTTCTTC
NA	TRBJ1-5	TRBV2	NA	CASSDSNSNQPQHF	TGTGCCAGCAGCGACAGCAATAGCAATCAGCCCCAGCATTTT
NA	TRBJ1-6	TRBV10-3	once	CAITGVLNSPLHF	TGTGCCATCACCGGGGTCCTGAATTCACCCCTCCACTTT
NA	TRBJ1-4	TRBV12-5	NA	CASGLELTAANEKLFF	TGTGCTAGTGGTTTGGAACTAACGGCCGCTAATGAAAAACTGTTTTTT
NA	TRBJ2-3	TRBV18	NA	CASSPPSAGRDTQYF	TGTGCCAGCTCACCACCATCGGCGGGGAGGGATACGCAGTATTTT
NA	TRBJ1-3	TRBV6-1	NA	CASSAYGGSGNTIYF	TGTGCCAGCAGTGCCTACGGAGGCTCTGGAAACACCATATATTTT
TRBD1	TRBJ2-4	TRBV11-2	NA	CASSTTGAKNIQYF	TGTGCCAGCAGCACGACAGGGGCCAAAAACATTCAGTACTTC
TRBD2	TRBJ2-5	TRBV18	once	CASSPGLAGVRETQYF	TGTGCCAGCTCACCAGGACTAGCGGGGGTACGAGAGACCCAGTACTTC
TRBD1	TRBJ1-1	TRBV27	NA	CASSLFRTGALGTEAFF	TGTGCCAGCAGTTTATTTAGGACAGGGGCCCTCGGCACTGAAGCTTTCTTT
TRBD1	TRBJ2-2	TRBV28	once	CASSLGQGSGELFF	TGTGCCAGCAGTTTGGGACAGGGTTCCGGGGAGCTGTTTTTT
NA	TRBJ2-5	TRBV20-1	few	CSARDGLTQYF	TGCAGTGCTAGAGACGGACTTACCCAGTACTTC
TRBD2	TRBJ2-2	TRBV5-1	NA	CASSLEVAGGPTGELFF	TGCGCCAGCAGCTTGGAAGTCGCGGGAGGGCCCACCGGGGAGCTGTTTTTT
TRBD1	TRBJ1-2	TRBV19	NA	CASSTQGYGDGYTF	TGTGCCAGTAGTACACAGGGGTATGGTGATGGCTACACCTTC
TRBD1	TRBJ1-2	TRBV7-9	once	CASSSQRGLGYGYTF	TGTGCCAGCAGCTCTCAAAGGGGGCTAGGCTATGGCTACACCTTC